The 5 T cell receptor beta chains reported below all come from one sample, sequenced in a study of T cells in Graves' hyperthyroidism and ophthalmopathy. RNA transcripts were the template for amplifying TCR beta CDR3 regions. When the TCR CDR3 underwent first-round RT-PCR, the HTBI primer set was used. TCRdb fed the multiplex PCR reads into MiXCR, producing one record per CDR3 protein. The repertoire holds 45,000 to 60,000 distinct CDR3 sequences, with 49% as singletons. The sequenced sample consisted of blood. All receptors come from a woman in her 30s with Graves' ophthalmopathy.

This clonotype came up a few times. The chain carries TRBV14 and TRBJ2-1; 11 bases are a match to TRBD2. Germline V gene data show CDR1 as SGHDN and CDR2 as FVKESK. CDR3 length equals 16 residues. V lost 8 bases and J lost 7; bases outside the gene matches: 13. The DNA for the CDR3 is TGTGCCAGCTCACCGAGGATGGCTAGCGGGGGGAATGAGCAGTTCTTC. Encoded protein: CASSPRMASGGNEQFF.

As DNA, the CDR3 is TGTGCCATCAATGGACAGGGGGCCGAGCAGTACTTC. Translation: CAINGQGAEQYF. This rearrangement joins TRBV10-3 to TRBJ2-7, with 11 nucleotides matching TRBD1. The CDR3 loop spans 12 amino acids. The germline V gene encodes CDR1 ENHRY and CDR2 SYGVKD. J was trimmed by 6 bases and V by 7 bases; bases with no gene match: 2.

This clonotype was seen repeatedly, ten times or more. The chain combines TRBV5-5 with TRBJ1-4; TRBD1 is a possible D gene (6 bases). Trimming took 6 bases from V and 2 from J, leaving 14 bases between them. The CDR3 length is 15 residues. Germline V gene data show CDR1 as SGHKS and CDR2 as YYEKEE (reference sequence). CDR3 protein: CASTNSGATNEKLFF. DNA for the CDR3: TGTGCCAGCACGAATTCGGGGGCGACTAATGAAAAACTGTTTTTT.

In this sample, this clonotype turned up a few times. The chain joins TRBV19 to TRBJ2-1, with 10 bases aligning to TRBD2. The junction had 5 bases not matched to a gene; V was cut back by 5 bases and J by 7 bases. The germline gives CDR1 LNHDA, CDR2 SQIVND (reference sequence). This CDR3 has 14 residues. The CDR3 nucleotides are TGTGCCAGTAGTGCTAGCGGGAGAATAAATGAGCAGTTCTTC. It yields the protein CASSASGRINEQFF.

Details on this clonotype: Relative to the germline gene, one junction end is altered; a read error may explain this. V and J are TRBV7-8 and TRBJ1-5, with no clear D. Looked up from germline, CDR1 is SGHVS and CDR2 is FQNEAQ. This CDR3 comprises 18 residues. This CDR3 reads CAGSQDPSTEYDNQPRHF. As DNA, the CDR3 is TGTGCCGGCAGCCAAGATCCAAGTACCGAATACGACAATCAGCCCCGGCATTTT. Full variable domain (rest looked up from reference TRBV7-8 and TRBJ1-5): GAGVSQSPRYKVAKRGQDVALRCDPISGHVSLFWYQQALGQGPEFLTYFQNEAQLDKSGLPSDRFFAERPEGSVSTLKIQRTQQEDSAVYLCAGSQDPSTEYDNQPRHFGDGTRLSIL.